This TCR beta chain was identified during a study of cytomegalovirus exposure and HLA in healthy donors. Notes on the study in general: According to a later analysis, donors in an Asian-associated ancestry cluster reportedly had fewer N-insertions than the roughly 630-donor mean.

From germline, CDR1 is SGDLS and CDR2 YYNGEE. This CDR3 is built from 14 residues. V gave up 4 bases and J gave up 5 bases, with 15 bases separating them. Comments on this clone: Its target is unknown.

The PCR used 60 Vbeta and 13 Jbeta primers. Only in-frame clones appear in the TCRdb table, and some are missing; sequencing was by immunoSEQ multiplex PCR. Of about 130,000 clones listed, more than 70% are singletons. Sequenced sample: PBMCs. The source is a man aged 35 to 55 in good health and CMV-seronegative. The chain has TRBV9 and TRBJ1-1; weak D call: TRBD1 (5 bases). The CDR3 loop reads CASSFDIGGTEAFF. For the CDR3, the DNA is TGTGCCAGCAGCTTCGACATTGGGGGGACTGAAGCTTTCTTT.